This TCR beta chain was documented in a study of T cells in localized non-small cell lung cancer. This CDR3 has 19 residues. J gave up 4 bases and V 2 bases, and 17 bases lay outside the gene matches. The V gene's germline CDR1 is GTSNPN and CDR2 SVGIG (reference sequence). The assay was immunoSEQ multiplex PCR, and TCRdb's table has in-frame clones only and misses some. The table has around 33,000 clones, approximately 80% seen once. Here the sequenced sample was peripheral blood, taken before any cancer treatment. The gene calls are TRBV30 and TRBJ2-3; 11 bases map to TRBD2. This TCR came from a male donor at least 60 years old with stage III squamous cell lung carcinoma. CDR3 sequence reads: CAWSPRLLAGASRADTQYF. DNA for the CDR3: TGTGCCTGGAGTCCACGCCTACTAGCGGGGGCCTCGAGGGCAGATACGCAGTATTTT. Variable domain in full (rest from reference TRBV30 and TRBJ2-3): SQTIHQWPATLVQPVGSPLSLECTVEGTSNPNLYWYRQAAGRGLQLLFYSVGIGQISSEVPQNLSASRPQDRQFILSSKKLLLSDSGFYLCAWSPRLLAGASRADTQYFGPGTRLTVL.